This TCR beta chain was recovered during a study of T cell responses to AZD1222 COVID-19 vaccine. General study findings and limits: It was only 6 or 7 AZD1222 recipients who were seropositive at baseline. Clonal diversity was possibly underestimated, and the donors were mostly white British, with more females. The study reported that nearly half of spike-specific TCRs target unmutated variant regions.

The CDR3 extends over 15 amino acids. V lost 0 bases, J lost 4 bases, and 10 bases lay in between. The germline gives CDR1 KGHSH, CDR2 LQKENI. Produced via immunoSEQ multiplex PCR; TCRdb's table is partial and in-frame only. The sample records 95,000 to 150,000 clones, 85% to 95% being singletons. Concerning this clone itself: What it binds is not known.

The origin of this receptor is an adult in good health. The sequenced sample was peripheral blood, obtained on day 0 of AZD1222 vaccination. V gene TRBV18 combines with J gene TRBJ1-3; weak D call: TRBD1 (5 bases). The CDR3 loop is CASSPPGLFGNTIYF. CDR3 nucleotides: TGTGCCAGCTCACCACCGGGACTGTTCGGAAACACCATATATTTT. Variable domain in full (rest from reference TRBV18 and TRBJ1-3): NAGVMQNPRHLVRRRGQEARLRCSPMKGHSHVYWYRQLPEEGLKFMVYLQKENIIDESGMPKERFSAEFPKEGPSILRIQQVVRGDSAAYFCASSPPGLFGNTIYFGEGSWLTVV.